This entry concerns a single TCR beta chain. In the source study's methods: Reference gene primer amplification gave estimated nucleated cell counts. This table comes from immunoSEQ multiplex PCR, and its TCRdb copy is limited to in-frame clones, with some not included. V and J calls and clone size come straight from that table; D and trimming were deduced from the DNA. The repertoire holds 95,000 to 150,000 clones, with 88% as singletons. This specimen belongs to a study of blood T cell repertoires in COVID-19. As for the study in general: Acute-phase and convalescent COVID-19 samples originated in the United States, Italy and Spain. In each case, the material was cDNA or gDNA derived from T cells, B-cell-depleted T cells, or PBMCs.

CDR1 SNHLY and CDR2 FYNNEI come from the germline V gene. The V gene lost 7 bases and the J gene lost 7 bases, with 16 bases spanning the gap. This CDR3 has 13 amino acids. The sample comprised peripheral blood. The origin of this receptor is a human donor in a cohort sampled during active COVID-19. The J gene is TRBJ1-1, the V gene TRBV2; D uncertain. The CDR3 loop is CASKGSNGVEAFF. The DNA for the CDR3 is TGTGCCAGCAAAGGGTCAAACGGGGTTGAAGCTTTCTTT. Looking up the rest from reference TRBV2 and TRBJ1-1 gives the full variable domain: EPEVTQTPSHQVTQMGQEVILRCVPISNHLYFYWYRQILGQKVEFLVSFYNNEISEKSEIFDDQFSVERPDGSNFTLKIRSTKLEDSAMYFCASKGSNGVEAFFGQGTRLTVV.